What follows is one T cell receptor beta chain and its context. The antigen is unknown. The data were taken from a study of Graves' ophthalmopathy and Graves' hyperthyroidism. Regarding the study as a whole: Blood samples also showed most expanded thyroid clonotypes exceeding 0.001 frequency.

The CDR3 totals 15 residues. Germline V gene sequence: CDR1 SGHVS, CDR2 FQNEAQ. Trimming took 1 base from V and 5 from J, leaving 14 bases between them. The TCR beta CDR3 regions underwent amplification from RNA transcripts. HTBI primers were employed in first-round RT-PCR, then a second-round multiplex PCR followed. TCRdb reprocessed the multiplex PCR reads with MiXCR, giving one entry per CDR3 protein. This sample has about 1.1 million distinct CDR3 sequences, with about two fifths found just once. This sequence was found in an adult man with Graves' hyperthyroidism. Sequencing was done on a sample of peripheral blood or thyroid tissue (not recorded which). The chain employs TRBV7-8 and TRBJ2-5; TRBD1 or TRBD2 may be the D gene (5 bases each). The CDR3 coding sequence is TGTGCCAGCAGCTTAGAGGCCGGGGCCGGGGAGACCCAGTACTTC. Translated, it gives CASSLEAGAGETQYF.